Listed here are 10 T cell receptor beta chains from one sample, sequenced in a study of CD8 T cells in ankylosing spondylitis. Findings and caveats of the study: What appeared characteristic of ankylosing spondylitis blood was a TCR beta motif of fewer than ten highly homologous variants.

These TCRs are of unknown antigen specificity. TCRdb passed the 5' RACE reads through MiXCR, listing each CDR3 protein once. The sample holds fewer than 500,000 distinct CDR3 sequences, 25% to 30% seen once. Sequencing used blood, either unsorted or a sorted T cell fraction (not recorded which). The receptors stem from a male donor with ankylosing spondylitis.

This clonotype showed up just a few times. The chain is built from TRBV7-9 and TRBJ2-3, with 15 bases matching TRBD2. The CDR3 consists of 17 residues. Germline CDR1 reads SEHNR; CDR2 reads FQNEAQ (reference sequence). The junction had 2 bases not matched to a gene; V was cut back by 3 bases and J by 1 base. Here the CDR3 reads CASSFGLAGGGTDTQYF. The CDR3 DNA is TGTGCCAGCAGCTTCGGACTAGCGGGAGGGGGCACAGATACGCAGTATTTT.

The chain employs TRBV6-1 and TRBJ2-7; 8 bases line up with TRBD2. After removal of 6 bases from V and 7 bases from J, the junction contained 17 bases not matched to a gene. The CDR3 has 16 residues. Germline-derived CDR1 and CDR2 are MNHNS and SASEGT. CDR3 coding DNA: TGTGCCAGCAGGCTTGGGACTAGACTTCGCGGAGATGAGCAGTACTTC. Amino acid sequence: CASRLGTRLRGDEQYF.

Only a few counts were recorded for this clonotype. V usage is TRBV20-1 and J usage is TRBJ2-1; D remains ambiguous. V lost 1 base and J lost 6, with 4 bases in between. Germline V gene lookup returns CDR1 DFQATT and CDR2 SNEGSKA (reference sequence). This CDR3 region has 11 residues. The CDR3 nucleotides are TGCAGTGCTAGAGCCCTCAATGAGCAGTTCTTC. It yields the protein CSARALNEQFF.

The chain carries TRBV12-3 or TRBV12-4 and TRBJ2-3; TRBD2 aligns across 10 bases. With 7 bases clipped from V and 6 bases from J, the junction kept 10 bases outside the gene matches. The CDR3 length is 15 residues. CDR3 amino acids: CASIRAGGPGDTQYF. The CDR3 coding sequence is TGTGCCAGCATCAGAGCGGGAGGGCCAGGGGATACGCAGTATTTT.

This clonotype was detected a few times. The V and J genes are TRBV9 and TRBJ1-2; 9 bases align to TRBD1. The germline V gene encodes CDR1 SGDLS and CDR2 YYNGEE. J lost 8 bases, V lost 4 bases, and 9 bases had no gene match. CDR3 length: 14 amino acids. CDR3 coding DNA: TGTGCCAGCAGCATTGGGACAGGGAATAGAGGCTACACCTTC. Translation: CASSIGTGNRGYTF.

The rearrangement uses TRBV20-1 and TRBJ2-3; TRBD2 agrees at 10 bases. The CDR3 is made up of 17 amino acids. Germline CDR1 is DFQATT and CDR2 is SNEGSKA (reference sequence). Trimming removed 1 base from V and 0 bases from J; junction bases left unmatched: 7. CDR3 loop: CSARGGSGRTSTDTQYF. The CDR3 DNA is TGCAGTGCTAGAGGAGGTAGCGGGAGGACTAGCACAGATACGCAGTATTTT.

On this clonotype itself: The missing conserved phenylalanine or tryptophan at the end of this CDR3 makes a read error likely. The V call is TRBV12-3 or TRBV12-4, the J call TRBJ2-1; 7 positions agree with TRBD2. The CDR3 is 14 amino acids. V shed 3 bases, J shed 8 bases, and the junction held 7 bases outside the gene matches. The CDR3 DNA reads as TGTGCCAGCAGTTTTGAGCGGGATCGGGATGAGCAGTTCTCC. Its translation is CASSFERDRDEQFS.

The CDR3 here is CASTPEGGRGEQFF. The CDR3 DNA reads TGTGCCAGCACCCCAGAGGGCGGGAGAGGTGAGCAGTTCTTC. The chain uses TRBV7-2 and TRBJ2-1; 7 bases map to TRBD2. Germline assignment: CDR1 SGHTA and CDR2 FQGNSA. The CDR3 is 14 residues long. J gave up 9 bases and V 7 bases, and 12 bases lay outside the gene matches.

V and J are TRBV20-1 and TRBJ1-6; TRBD1 agrees at 7 bases. The germline V gene has CDR1 DFQATT and CDR2 SNEGSKA (reference sequence). Losses at the gene ends were 5 bases for V and 6 bases for J; bases not matched to a gene: 7. The CDR3 is made up of 14 amino acids. CDR3 sequence reads: CSAFPGGINSPLHF. The CDR3 nucleotides read TGCAGTGCTTTTCCAGGGGGTATTAATTCACCCCTCCACTTT.

The gene calls are TRBV4-1 and TRBJ2-1; TRBD2 agrees at 7 bases. This CDR3 is built from 16 residues. CDR1 MGHRA and CDR2 YSYEKL come from the germline V gene. The J segment lost 8 bases and the V segment lost 0 bases, leaving 10 bases of the junction unmatched. The CDR3 bases are TGCGCCAGCAGCCAAGAGGTGGGACTACCGCACTATGAGCAGTTCTTC. Translating it yields CASSQEVGLPHYEQFF.